The 6 T cell receptor beta chains below come from one sample, sequenced in a study of Graves' ophthalmopathy and Graves' hyperthyroidism. RNA transcripts served as template for amplifying TCR beta CDR3 sequences. Following a first-round RT-PCR that used HTBI primers, a second-round multiplex PCR was carried out. MiXCR, run by TCRdb on the multiplex PCR reads, gives a single entry per CDR3 protein. The repertoire holds 500,000 to 800,000 distinct CDR3 sequences, with approximately 39% as singletons. Source material: peripheral blood. Receptor source: an adult man with Graves' ophthalmopathy.

This clonotype came up a few times. V is TRBV27 and J is TRBJ1-2; weak D call: TRBD1 (5 bases). Trimming stripped 2 bases from V and 8 bases from J, with 21 bases between. The germline CDR1 and CDR2 sequences are MNHEY and SMNVEV (reference sequence). The CDR3 contains 16 residues. CDR3 bases: TGTGCCAGCAGTTTAGTGGGCAGGGAGGCACGTGAAGGCTACACCTTC. Its translation is CASSLVGREAREGYTF.

Comments on this clonotype: This may come from a read error, since a much larger clone is one base off. The CDR3 is CASSCRGGGELFF. CDR3 DNA: TGTGCCAGCAGTTGCAGGGGTGGCGGGGAGCTGTTTTTT. This chain joins TRBV12-3 or TRBV12-4 and TRBJ2-2; the D gene is possibly TRBD1 (6 bases). V lost 4 bases and J lost 7, with 10 bases in between. The length of the CDR3 is 13 residues.

This clonotype was seen many times. This chain connects TRBV14 to TRBJ1-1, with D unclear. V was trimmed by 5 bases and J by 7 bases, leaving 11 bases between them. The CDR3 covers 12 residues. Germline values: CDR1 SGHDN, CDR2 FVKESK. The CDR3 DNA follows: TGTGCCAGCAGCTACATGGCCGGTGAAGCTTTCTTT. Translation gives CASSYMAGEAFF.

The chain links TRBV30 to TRBJ1-5; 8 nucleotides align to TRBD1. The CDR3 sequence is 12 residues long. Germline loops: CDR1 GTSNPN, CDR2 SVGIG (reference sequence). V shed 0 bases and J 16 bases; nucleotides not matched to a gene: 8. The CDR3 DNA reads as TGTGCCTGGAGTGTACTGGGGACAGGACGCCATTTT. Translating gives CAWSVLGTGRHF.

The chain recombines TRBV6-6 with TRBJ1-2; 9 nucleotides line up with TRBD1. The CDR3 totals 15 residues. From germline, CDR1 is MNHNY and CDR2 SVGAGI (reference sequence). The trim removed 5 bases at V and 5 bases at J, leaving 9 bases unmatched. The CDR3 here is CASSGGTGPPYGYTF. The CDR3 DNA sequence: TGTGCCAGCAGTGGAGGGACAGGGCCCCCTTATGGCTACACCTTC.

This clonotype was seen many times. The V and J genes are TRBV19 and TRBJ2-7, with TRBD1 matching 7 bases. Germline V gene data show CDR1 as LNHDA and CDR2 as SQIVND (reference sequence). Trimming took 10 bases from V and 2 from J; bases not matched to a gene: 2. This CDR3 spans 11 amino acids. Here the CDR3 DNA reads TGTGCCACGGGACAGCCCTACGAGCAGTACTTC. Protein: CATGQPYEQYF.